These 20 T cell receptor beta chains were all obtained from the same sample, sequenced in a study of Ad26.COV2.S vaccination and SARS-CoV-2 variants. Generated by immunoSEQ multiplex PCR, the TCRdb table keeps only in-frame clones and is missing some. The sample carries 200,000 to 300,000 clones, 87% recorded once. Treatment here: around 19 received Ad26.COV2.S at low or high dose, single or two shots; roughly 5 received placebo; per-sample allocation not given. Material that was analyzed had been drawn on day 63 after the first vaccine or placebo injection. The sequencing here drew on peripheral blood, taken in a trial of Ad26.COV2.S vaccine versus placebo. All receptors come from a person between 18 and 59 years old who received the Ad26.COV2.S COVID-19 vaccine or a placebo.

V is TRBV11-2 and J is TRBJ2-3; D is uncertain. The V and J ends lost 1 base and 0 bases respectively, with 5 bases between them. This CDR3 is 14 amino acids long. Germline V gene data show CDR1 as SGHAT and CDR2 as FQNNGV. The CDR3 DNA follows: TGTGCCAGCAGCTTAGTTGGCAGCACAGATACGCAGTATTTT. It yields the protein CASSLVGSTDTQYF.

The J gene is TRBJ1-1, the V gene TRBV18; D call uncertain. In germline, CDR1 is KGHSH, CDR2 LQKENI. With 1 base removed from V and 4 bases from J, the gap between germline ends came to 13 bases. The CDR3 loop spans 15 amino acids. The CDR3 sequence is CASSPQRELGTEAFF. CDR3 nucleotides: TGTGCCAGCTCACCACAGAGGGAATTGGGCACTGAAGCTTTCTTT.

The sample holds a few counts of this clone. This chain uses TRBV20-1 with TRBJ1-1; D uncertain. Germline values: CDR1 DFQATT, CDR2 SNEGSKA (reference sequence). The V end lost 3 bases, the J end lost 4 bases, and 12 bases lay between the germline ends. This CDR3 spans 13 amino acids. The CDR3 region has the DNA TGCAGTGCTAGTTACCGTCGGCGCACTGAAGCTTTCTTT. It encodes CSASYRRRTEAFF.

This chain links TRBV4-3 with TRBJ2-7; TRBD2 matches at 8 bases. The V segment lost 0 bases and the J segment 2 bases; nucleotides outside the gene matches: 6. Germline V lookup: CDR1 LGHNA, CDR2 YSLEER. CDR3 length equals 16 residues. CDR3 bases: TGCGCCAGCAGCCAAGATGGCGGGGGGCCCACCTACGAGCAGTACTTC. Amino acids: CASSQDGGGPTYEQYF.

The V and J genes are TRBV24-1 and TRBJ2-3; possible D gene TRBD1, 5 bases. The CDR3 extends over 15 amino acids. Germline V gene sequence: CDR1 KGHDR, CDR2 SFDVKD. V dropped 0 bases and J dropped 3 bases, with 9 bases sitting between them. The CDR3 DNA sequence: TGTGCCACCAGTGATTTGCAGGGTAGGACAGATACGCAGTATTTT. Translating gives CATSDLQGRTDTQYF.

This sequence joins TRBV18 and TRBJ1-3, with TRBD1 matching 7 bases. This CDR3 has 15 residues. CDR1 is KGHSH and CDR2 is LQKENI in the germline V gene. V was pared by 3 bases and J by 0 bases, with 2 bases of the junction left unmatched. DNA for the CDR3: TGTGCCAGCTCACCTAACAGGGGCTCTGGAAACACCATATATTTT. As protein: CASSPNRGSGNTIYF. Full variable domain (missing parts from reference TRBV18 and TRBJ1-3): NAGVMQNPRHLVRRRGQEARLRCSPMKGHSHVYWYRQLPEEGLKFMVYLQKENIIDESGMPKERFSAEFPKEGPSILRIQQVVRGDSAAYFCASSPNRGSGNTIYFGEGSWLTVV.

The chain joins TRBV13 to TRBJ2-1, with a weak D call TRBD2 (6 bases). CDR1 is PRHDT, CDR2 FYEKMQ, per germline (reference sequence). This CDR3 has 16 residues. The V end lost 5 bases, the J end lost 0 bases, and 14 bases lay between the germline ends. CDR3 sequence reads: CASSGPRGNSYNEQFF. The CDR3 bases are TGTGCCAGCAGCGGCCCCCGGGGGAACTCCTACAATGAGCAGTTCTTC. The variable domain in full, with the rest retrieved from reference TRBV13 and TRBJ2-1, is AAGVIQSPRHLIKEKRETATLKCYPIPRHDTVYWYQQGPGQDPQFLISFYEKMQSDKGSIPDRFSAQQFSDYHSELNMSSLELGDSALYFCASSGPRGNSYNEQFFGPGTRLTVL.

The J gene is TRBJ1-1, the V gene TRBV7-2, with 8 bases fitting TRBD1. The trim removed 1 base at V and 3 bases at J, leaving 4 bases unmatched. The CDR3 spans 15 residues. CDR1 and CDR2 (germline): SGHTA, FQGNSA. For the CDR3, the DNA is TGTGCCAGCAGCTTAGAGGCAGGGGGCTACACTGAAGCTTTCTTT. This codes for CASSLEAGGYTEAFF. Complete variable domain (other parts from reference TRBV7-2 and TRBJ1-1): GAGVSQSPSNKVTEKGKDVELRCDPISGHTALYWYRQSLGQGLEFLIYFQGNSAPDKSGLPSDRFSAERTGGSVSTLTIQRTQQEDSAVYLCASSLEAGGYTEAFFGQGTRLTVV.

CDR3: CASSLSGRTDTQYF. The CDR3 nucleotides read TGTGCCAGCAGCCTGAGCGGGAGAACAGATACGCAGTATTTT. This chain joins TRBV11-2 and TRBJ2-3; TRBD2 matches 8 bases. V lost 5 bases to trimming and J lost 3 bases; unmatched junction nucleotides: 4. CDR3 size: 14 residues. Germline V CDR1 and CDR2: SGHAT, FQNNGV.

The rearrangement joins TRBV6-4 to TRBJ2-3, with D maybe TRBD2 (6 bases). Trimming took 3 bases from V and 1 from J, leaving 11 bases between them. The V gene's germline CDR1 is MRHNA and CDR2 SNTAGT. This CDR3 is built from 15 residues. The CDR3 coding sequence is TGTGCCAGCAGTGAAAAAACGGGAGGCACAGATACGCAGTATTTT. This gives the protein CASSEKTGGTDTQYF.

This clone has only one observation. This chain joins TRBV6-2 or TRBV6-3 and TRBJ1-2; D ambiguous. The CDR3 is 15 residues long. The V end lost 7 bases, the J end lost 5 bases, and 20 bases lay between the germline ends. From germline, CDR1 is MNHEY and CDR2 SVGEGT. The CDR3 loop is CASIPTGPAAYGYTF. In nucleotides, the CDR3 is TGTGCCAGCATCCCAACCGGGCCGGCGGCTTATGGCTACACCTTC.

The CDR3 sequence is CASSESGRLAYNEQFF. CDR3 in DNA: TGTGCCAGCAGTGAAAGCGGGAGGTTAGCCTACAATGAGCAGTTCTTC. The chain recombines TRBV2 with TRBJ2-1, with TRBD2 matching 9 bases. Trimming took 2 bases from V and 2 from J; bases not matched to a gene: 4. Germline lookup yields CDR1 SNHLY and CDR2 FYNNEI. The CDR3 extends over 16 amino acids.

This clone was counted a single time. The gene calls are TRBV6-5 and TRBJ2-5; D is possibly TRBD1 (6 bases). The V end lost 6 bases, the J end lost 5 bases, and 16 bases lay between the germline ends. Germline-derived CDR1 and CDR2 are MNHEY and SVGAGI. The CDR3 runs 14 residues. CDR3 DNA sequence: TGTGCCAGCAGGGCTACCACAGGGCTGGAGACCCAGTACTTC. It specifies CASRATTGLETQYF.

The V call is TRBV7-9, the J call TRBJ2-4; D unclear. The CDR3 consists of 15 residues. CDR1 and CDR2 from the germline V gene are SEHNR and FQNEAQ (reference sequence). Trimming took off 5 bases at V and 1 base at J, with 12 bases between the two ends. The CDR3 loop is CASSPLGVAKNIQYF. For the CDR3, the DNA is TGTGCCAGCAGCCCCCTCGGAGTCGCCAAAAACATTCAGTACTTC.

The chain has TRBV9 and TRBJ2-2; D unresolved. V dropped 7 bases and J dropped 2 bases, with 12 bases sitting between them. The CDR3 has 14 amino acids. CDR1 SGDLS and CDR2 YYNGEE come from the germline V gene. The CDR3: CASHSTGNTGELFF. The CDR3 DNA reads as TGTGCCAGCCACTCGACTGGTAACACCGGGGAGCTGTTTTTT.

The chain combines TRBV19 with TRBJ1-3; D is possibly TRBD1 (5 bases). CDR3 length equals 12 residues. The ends were cut back, 9 bases at V and 2 bases at J, with 8 bases in the middle. The germline gives CDR1 LNHDA, CDR2 SQIVND (reference sequence). For the CDR3, the DNA is TGTGCCAGCGACAGAACTGGAAACACCATATATTTT. Protein product: CASDRTGNTIYF.

The chain employs TRBV18 and TRBJ1-2, with no clear D. The V end lost 4 bases, the J end lost 1 base, and 16 bases lay between the germline ends. CDR1 is KGHSH and CDR2 is LQKENI in the germline V gene. This CDR3 has 16 residues. CDR3 in DNA: TGTGCCAGCTCACTACAAAAGGGAAAGGGTAACTATGGCTACACCTTC. This gives the protein CASSLQKGKGNYGYTF.

J is TRBJ2-7 and V is TRBV10-2; 8 bases are a match to TRBD2. This CDR3 comprises 13 residues. Germline trimming cut 5 bases from V and 2 bases from J; bases unmatched to any gene: 2. Germline assignment: CDR1 WSHSY and CDR2 SAAADI. The CDR3 region has the DNA TGCGCCAGCAGTATCGGGAGGGCCTACGAGCAGTACGTC. Protein: CASSIGRAYEQYV.

This chain joins TRBV6-5 and TRBJ2-3; D uncertain. V lost 2 bases and J lost 3, with 9 bases in between. The CDR3 is made up of 14 amino acids. CDR1 is MNHEY, CDR2 SVGAGI, per germline. CDR3 region: CASSYQDATDTQYF. The CDR3, as DNA: TGTGCCAGCAGTTACCAAGACGCTACAGATACGCAGTATTTT.

The J gene is TRBJ1-2, the V gene TRBV9; D gene ambiguous. With 4 bases removed from V and 2 bases from J, the gap between germline ends came to 9 bases. The CDR3 is 13 amino acids. Per germline, CDR1 SGDLS and CDR2 YYNGEE. CDR3 bases: TGTGCCAGCAGCCCCGACGGAAACTATGGCTACACCTTC. The encoded protein is CASSPDGNYGYTF. Drawing the rest from reference TRBV9 and TRBJ1-2, the complete variable domain is DSGVTQTPKHLITATGQRVTLRCSPRSGDLSVYWYQQSLDQGLQFLIQYYNGEERAKGNILERFSAQQFPDLHSELNLSSLELGDSALYFCASSPDGNYGYTFGSGTRLTVV.